This TCR beta chain is drawn from a study of T cells after posttransplantation cyclophosphamide. Treatment was busulfan-fludarabine conditioning, a marrow graft, and cyclophosphamide on days +3 and +4. Method: immunoSEQ multiplex PCR; TCRdb's copy keeps in-frame clones and lacks some. The sample records about 6,500 clones, around 67% being singletons. This CDR3 is built from 15 residues. Germline V gene lookup returns CDR1 MNHEY and CDR2 SVGAGI. Trimming took 9 bases from V and 0 from J; bases not matched to a gene: 10. V and J are TRBV6-5 and TRBJ1-2; TRBD1 matches 7 bases. This sequence was found in a male patient aged 30 to 40 who received an allogeneic stem cell transplant from a related donor, was CMV-positive, and had acute GVHD only. Some T cells may be the graft donor's. Sample: PBMCs, taken about 1,500 days after allogeneic stem cell transplant with posttransplant cyclophosphamide. CDR3 coding DNA: TGTGCCAGTACTCTCGGGACAGTCACTAACTATGGCTACACCTTC. It codes for CASTLGTVTNYGYTF.